What follows are 21 T cell receptor beta chains derived from one specimen sequenced in a study of OX40 agonist ivuxolimab in advanced cancers. The method was immunoSEQ multiplex PCR; TCRdb's version includes in-frame clones alone and lacks a portion of them. The repertoire holds about 50,000 clones, with about 80% as singletons. The material sequenced was CD4+ or CD8+ T cells sorted from blood, taken in a trial of the OX40 agonist ivuxolimab. All receptors come from an adult with an advanced solid tumor such as melanoma, head and neck, liver or kidney cancer.

The rearrangement uses TRBV28 and TRBJ1-6; D remains ambiguous. The germline V gene encodes CDR1 MDHEN and CDR2 SYDVKM. Trimming stripped 2 bases from V and 6 bases from J, with 8 bases between. The CDR3 is 14 amino acids. CDR3 sequence: CASSLHSSNSPLHF. The CDR3 DNA reads TGTGCCAGCAGTTTACACAGTTCTAATTCACCCCTCCACTTT.

The chain links TRBV28 to TRBJ2-5; D gene uncertain. The CDR3 covers 13 residues. V was pared by 2 bases and J by 1 base, with 5 bases between. The V gene's germline CDR1 is MDHEN and CDR2 SYDVKM. CDR3 DNA: TGTGCCAGCAGTTTACCCCCCCAAGAGACCCAGTACTTC. Translating it yields CASSLPPQETQYF.

The chain links TRBV7-2 to TRBJ1-3; D is perhaps TRBD1 (5 bases). V gave up 1 base and J gave up 0 bases, with 7 bases separating them. CDR3 length: 15 residues. The V gene's germline CDR1 is SGHTA and CDR2 FQGNSA. The CDR3 region is CASSLVQGSGNTIYF. The DNA for the CDR3 is TGTGCCAGCAGCTTAGTCCAGGGCTCTGGAAACACCATATATTTT.

The V call is TRBV19, the J call TRBJ1-6; D gene uncertain. This CDR3 spans 12 amino acids. The V end lost 3 bases, the J end lost 6 bases, and 3 bases lay between the germline ends. Germline V gene sequence: CDR1 LNHDA, CDR2 SQIVND (reference sequence). The CDR3 DNA reads as TGTGCCAGTAGTATCAGTAATTCACCCCTCCACTTT. It encodes CASSISNSPLHF.

This chain uses TRBV10-3 with TRBJ2-1; D perhaps matches TRBD1 (6 bases). V was cut by 7 bases and J by 5 bases, with 15 bases left in between. CDR1 and CDR2 from the germline V gene are ENHRY and SYGVKD. The CDR3 has 14 residues. The CDR3: CAITQRQVDNEQFF. CDR3 DNA sequence: TGTGCCATCACTCAAAGACAGGTCGACAATGAGCAGTTCTTC.

The chain employs TRBV7-8 and TRBJ1-2; D possibly corresponds to TRBD1 (6 bases). The ends were cut back, 5 bases at V and 1 base at J, with 14 bases in the middle. Germline CDR1 SGHVS, CDR2 FQNEAQ. The CDR3 runs to 15 residues. The CDR3 loop reads CASSPSDRSNYGYTF. The CDR3 DNA is TGTGCCAGCAGCCCCTCCGACAGGAGTAACTATGGCTACACCTTC.

This clone was recorded once. The rearrangement uses TRBV5-4 and TRBJ1-1, with TRBD1 matching 7 bases. The CDR3 spans 14 residues. Germline loops: CDR1 SGHNT, CDR2 YYREEE (reference sequence). The trim removed 4 bases at V and 1 base at J, leaving 4 bases unmatched. The chain's CDR3 is CASSPDRANTEAFF. The CDR3 DNA reads TGTGCCAGCAGCCCCGACAGGGCGAACACTGAAGCTTTCTTT.

This clone came up once. This chain joins TRBV29-1 and TRBJ2-7; 10 bases map to TRBD2. After removal of 6 bases from V and 2 bases from J, the junction contained 4 bases not matched to a gene. The CDR3 has 13 residues. Germline values: CDR1 SQVTM, CDR2 ANQGSEA. CDR3 coding DNA: TGCAGCGTCCGAGGACTAGCGGCCTACGAGCAGTACTTC. The encoded protein is CSVRGLAAYEQYF.

The rearrangement uses TRBV4-1 and TRBJ1-6; maybe TRBD1 (5 bases). CDR1 and CDR2 from the germline V gene are MGHRA and YSYEKL. Trimming left V 0 bases short and J 8 bases short, with 14 bases between. CDR3 length: 16 amino acids. CDR3 loop: CASSQDRVGYHSPLHF. The DNA for the CDR3 is TGCGCCAGCAGCCAAGACAGGGTTGGTTACCATTCACCCCTCCACTTT.

J is TRBJ1-1 and V is TRBV18; TRBD1 agrees at 7 bases. CDR3 length: 18 amino acids. The trim removed 5 bases at V and 6 bases at J, leaving 21 bases unmatched. Per the germline V gene, CDR1 is KGHSH and CDR2 is LQKENI. The CDR3 DNA is TGTGCCAGCTCAACTAGTCAGGGGGTCTTTAGCCCCACCTCTGAAGCTTTCTTT. Translated, it gives CASSTSQGVFSPTSEAFF. Filled out from reference TRBV18 and TRBJ1-1, the complete variable domain reads NAGVMQNPRHLVRRRGQEARLRCSPMKGHSHVYWYRQLPEEGLKFMVYLQKENIIDESGMPKERFSAEFPKEGPSILRIQQVVRGDSAAYFCASSTSQGVFSPTSEAFFGQGTRLTVV.

This chain links TRBV6-5 with TRBJ2-3; 11 nucleotides match TRBD2. Per germline, CDR1 MNHEY and CDR2 SVGAGI. Trimming removed 8 bases from V and 2 bases from J; junction bases left unmatched: 3. CDR3 length equals 14 residues. In nucleotides, the CDR3 is TGTGCCAGCCGGACTAGCGGGTTCACAGATACGCAGTATTTT. Its translation is CASRTSGFTDTQYF.

The rearrangement uses TRBV7-7 and TRBJ2-2; weak D call: TRBD1 (5 bases). Looked up from germline, CDR1 is SSHAT and CDR2 is FNYEAQ (reference sequence). This CDR3 spans 14 amino acids. V lost 1 base and J lost 4, with 7 bases in between. CDR3 loop: CASSLGQSTGELFF. The CDR3, as DNA: TGTGCCAGCAGCTTAGGACAGAGCACCGGGGAGCTGTTTTTT.

This clone has more than one count but fewer than ten. The chain employs TRBV5-6 and TRBJ1-5; 7 bases match TRBD1. This CDR3 spans 14 amino acids. V shed 3 bases and J 2 bases; nucleotides not matched to a gene: 2. Looked up from germline, CDR1 is SGHDT and CDR2 is YYEEEE. The CDR3: CASSYRGGNQPQHF. The CDR3 DNA reads as TGTGCCAGCAGCTACAGGGGCGGCAATCAGCCCCAGCATTTT.

This chain's CDR3 is CAISELGMNTEAFF. For the CDR3, the DNA is TGTGCCATCAGTGAGTTAGGCATGAACACTGAAGCTTTCTTT. This chain uses TRBV10-3 with TRBJ1-1; unclear D gene. The germline V and J ends were trimmed by 1 base and 0 bases, with 6 bases remaining between them. CDR3 length: 14 residues. Per the germline V gene, CDR1 is ENHRY and CDR2 is SYGVKD.

This clone occurred a few times. The V and J genes are TRBV28 and TRBJ2-3; the D gene is possibly TRBD2 (5 bases). V was clipped by 8 bases and J by 3 bases, with 12 bases between them. The length of the CDR3 is 13 residues. CDR1 is MDHEN and CDR2 is SYDVKM in the germline V gene. The CDR3, as DNA: TGTGCCAGCTCGGACTTCTCAACAGATACGCAGTATTTT. Translated: CASSDFSTDTQYF. Full variable domain (rest looked up from reference TRBV28 and TRBJ2-3): DVKVTQSSRYLVKRTGEKVFLECVQDMDHENMFWYRQDPGLGLRLIYFSYDVKMKEKGDIPEGYSVSREKKERFSLILESASTNQTSMYLCASSDFSTDTQYFGPGTRLTVL.

The chain couples TRBV25-1 to TRBJ2-4; D is ambiguous. Trimming took 8 bases from V and 0 from J, leaving 5 bases between them. This CDR3 contains 12 residues. CDR1 is MGHDK, CDR2 SYGVNS, per germline. CDR3 sequence reads: CASLGAKNIQYF. The DNA of the CDR3 is TGTGCCAGCCTGGGAGCCAAAAACATTCAGTACTTC.

The rearrangement links TRBV5-1 to TRBJ2-2; 10 positions match TRBD2. Trimming cost V 4 bases and J 3 bases; bases outside gene matches: 3. CDR1 is SGHRS, CDR2 YFSETQ, per germline. This CDR3 spans 15 amino acids. The CDR3, as DNA: TGCGCCAGCAGCCTGACTAGCGGGCACACCGGGGAGCTGTTTTTT. Translating gives CASSLTSGHTGELFF.

The chain couples TRBV5-6 to TRBJ2-3; the D is unclear. Germline V CDR1 and CDR2: SGHDT, YYEEEE. The germline V and J ends were trimmed by 5 bases and 3 bases, with 13 bases remaining between them. The CDR3 is 14 amino acids. The CDR3 nucleotides read TGTGCCAGCAGTCAGTTCCTTCGTACAGATACGCAGTATTTT. This translates into CASSQFLRTDTQYF.

The chain carries TRBV28 and TRBJ1-1; TRBD1 matches 7 bases. Germline CDR1 and CDR2: MDHEN and SYDVKM. This CDR3 has 14 residues. The V and J ends lost 8 bases and 0 bases, in that order; junction bases with no gene match: 6. The CDR3 bases are TGTGCCAGCGAGACACAGGGGTTGAACACTGAAGCTTTCTTT. It translates to CASETQGLNTEAFF.

The V call is TRBV7-3, the J call TRBJ2-6; 9 bases map to TRBD1. With V trimmed by 4 bases and J by 0 bases, 10 bases remained unmatched. Germline V gives CDR1 SGHTA, CDR2 FQGTGA. The length of the CDR3 is 19 residues. The CDR3 loop is CASSSRAGTGHSGANVLTF. The CDR3 region has the DNA TGTGCCAGCAGCTCACGGGCCGGGACAGGGCACTCTGGGGCCAACGTCCTGACTTTC.

The chain links TRBV4-1 to TRBJ1-2; 7 bases match TRBD1. Per germline, CDR1 MGHRA and CDR2 YSYEKL. J was trimmed by 4 bases and V by 1 base; bases with no gene match: 3. The CDR3 extends over 14 amino acids. CDR3 sequence: CASSQVRDSYGYTF. In nucleotides, the CDR3 is TGCGCCAGCAGCCAAGTACGGGACAGCTATGGCTACACCTTC.